The 29 T cell receptor beta chains listed next were all sequenced from one sample in a study of shared clonotypes between healthy human individuals. Some clones are missing from TCRdb's copy, which holds only in-frame ones; the method was immunoSEQ multiplex PCR. The table records around 500,000 clones, around 73% of them present only once. The sample consisted of PBMCs. These receptors were obtained from a woman between 40 and 55 years old in good health. Some clones in this sample may be carry-over from other donors' samples.

The V call is TRBV5-1, the J call TRBJ2-2; 7 nucleotides match TRBD2. Germline values: CDR1 SGHRS, CDR2 YFSETQ. V trimming: 6 bases; J trimming: 4 bases; junction bases outside the gene matches: 9. This CDR3 spans 15 amino acids. CDR3: CASIVGGSGTGELFF. The CDR3 nucleotides are TGCGCCAGCATCGTGGGCGGGAGCGGCACCGGGGAGCTGTTTTTT.

This clone was counted only a few times. The chain links TRBV15 to TRBJ2-1, with D possibly TRBD2 on 6 matching bases. The CDR3 consists of 11 residues. Germline CDR1 and CDR2: LNHNV and YYDKDF (reference sequence). Deletions cut 8 bases from V and 4 bases from J, with 6 bases between. The CDR3 protein is CATGRYNEQFF. The CDR3 DNA is TGTGCCACCGGGAGGTACAATGAGCAGTTCTTC.

The J gene is TRBJ2-7, the V gene TRBV7-2; TRBD2 matches at 7 bases. The ends lost 1 base at V and 0 bases at J; junction bases unmatched: 3. CDR3 length equals 15 residues. Looked up from germline, CDR1 is SGHTA and CDR2 is FQGNSA. CDR3 coding DNA: TGTGCCAGCAGCTTAGTGGGGGGGAGCTCCTACGAGCAGTACTTC. Amino acid sequence: CASSLVGGSSYEQYF. The entire variable domain, with the rest obtained from reference TRBV7-2 and TRBJ2-7, is as follows: GAGVSQSPSNKVTEKGKDVELRCDPISGHTALYWYRQSLGQGLEFLIYFQGNSAPDKSGLPSDRFSAERTGGSVSTLTIQRTQQEDSAVYLCASSLVGGSSYEQYFGPGTRLTVT.

The chain employs TRBV7-2 and TRBJ2-3; 8 bases are a match to TRBD2. Germline CDR1 reads SGHTA; CDR2 reads FQGNSA. J was trimmed by 0 bases and V by 1 base; bases with no gene match: 3. This CDR3 is built from 16 residues. CDR3 coding DNA: TGTGCCAGCAGCTTAGTTAGCGGGGTTAGCACAGATACGCAGTATTTT. Translation: CASSLVSGVSTDTQYF.

V usage is TRBV30 and J usage is TRBJ1-2; D unclear. V dropped 2 bases and J dropped 7 bases, with 11 bases sitting between them. The CDR3 spans 12 residues. In germline, CDR1 is GTSNPN, CDR2 SVGIG (reference sequence). In DNA form, the CDR3 reads TGTGCCTGGAGTACGCTGACGGGTGGCTACACCTTC. Translating it yields CAWSTLTGGYTF.

The V and J genes are TRBV7-8 and TRBJ1-6, with D perhaps TRBD1 (5 bases). Germline V lookup: CDR1 SGHVS, CDR2 FQNEAQ. The CDR3 totals 14 residues. Deletions cut 2 bases from V and 11 bases from J, with 13 bases between. The CDR3 reads CASSLKILGAPLHF. The CDR3 DNA follows: TGTGCCAGCAGCTTAAAGATTTTGGGGGCACCCCTCCACTTT.

This clone was counted between two and nine times. The CDR3, as DNA: TGTGCCAGCAGCTTCGACAGGGGGCCTCGCGCTACGGAAGCTTTCTTT. Translating gives CASSFDRGPRATEAFF. This chain joins TRBV11-2 and TRBJ1-1, with TRBD1 matching 10 bases. CDR3 length: 16 amino acids. Germline values: CDR1 SGHAT, CDR2 FQNNGV. Trimming took 3 bases from V and 8 from J; bases not matched to a gene: 12. Together with reference TRBV11-2 and TRBJ1-1, the CDR3 gives the full variable domain: EAGVAQSPRYKIIEKRQSVAFWCNPISGHATLYWYQQILGQGPKLLIQFQNNGVVDDSQLPKDRFSAERLKGVDSTLKIQPAKLEDSAVYLCASSFDRGPRATEAFFGQGTRLTVV.

V gene TRBV11-2 combines with J gene TRBJ2-1; 8 nucleotides line up with TRBD2. There are 16 residues in the CDR3. Per germline, CDR1 SGHAT and CDR2 FQNNGV. V dropped 3 bases and J dropped 9; count of bases not matched to a gene: 13. In DNA, the CDR3 is TGTGCCAGCAGCTTTTATACCAGCGGGAGAGTTGGTGAGCAGTTCTTC. Protein product: CASSFYTSGRVGEQFF.

The V call is TRBV6-5, the J call TRBJ2-1, with 10 bases fitting TRBD1. There are 15 residues in the CDR3. J gave up 4 bases and V 4 bases, and 4 bases lay outside the gene matches. Germline lookup yields CDR1 MNHEY and CDR2 SVGAGI. CDR3 sequence: CASSSRDRGYNEQFF. The CDR3 coding sequence is TGTGCCAGCAGTTCCCGGGACAGGGGATACAATGAGCAGTTCTTC.

The chain combines TRBV27 with TRBJ2-3; 9 positions agree with TRBD1. CDR3 length: 14 amino acids. V dropped 7 bases and J dropped 3; count of bases not matched to a gene: 5. Germline CDR1 is MNHEY and CDR2 is SMNVEV (reference sequence). In nucleotides, the CDR3 is TGTGCCAGCATCTCGACAGGGGGAACAGATACGCAGTATTTT. This codes for CASISTGGTDTQYF.

V is TRBV5-1 and J is TRBJ2-2; 11 bases line up with TRBD2. The J segment lost 0 bases and the V segment lost 2 bases, leaving 3 bases of the junction unmatched. Germline V gives CDR1 SGHRS, CDR2 YFSETQ. The CDR3 covers 17 residues. CDR3 region: CASSFIAGGANTGELFF. CDR3 nucleotides: TGCGCCAGCAGCTTCATAGCGGGAGGGGCGAACACCGGGGAGCTGTTTTTT.

The chain combines TRBV28 with TRBJ1-5; D is unresolved. This CDR3 spans 13 amino acids. Trimming left V 5 bases short and J 4 bases short, with 9 bases between. Germline assignment: CDR1 MDHEN and CDR2 SYDVKM. The CDR3 is CASSVLGNQPQHF. CDR3 sequence (DNA): TGTGCCAGCAGTGTCCTTGGGAATCAGCCCCAGCATTTT.

This clone was found once. The gene calls are TRBV7-3 and TRBJ2-1; 9 positions match TRBD2. Trimming took 5 bases from V and 8 from J; bases not matched to a gene: 13. The CDR3 covers 16 residues. Per germline, CDR1 SGHTA and CDR2 FQGTGA. CDR3 in DNA: TGTGCCAGCAGCGAACCGGGACTAGCTAAGAAGGATGAGCAGTTCTTC. This encodes CASSEPGLAKKDEQFF.

There are many counts of this clone. The rearrangement joins TRBV28 to TRBJ2-7; the match to TRBD2 covers 10 bases. This CDR3 is 20 amino acids long. V lost 6 bases to trimming and J lost 3 bases; unmatched junction nucleotides: 23. CDR1 and CDR2 (germline): MDHEN, SYDVKM. Here the CDR3 DNA reads TGTGCCAGCAGCGCCCTTCCAGGGGGCTCTAGGGGACTAGCGAGCTACGAGCAGTACTTC. Its protein product is CASSALPGGSRGLASYEQYF.

V gene TRBV5-1 combines with J gene TRBJ1-5; 7 bases match TRBD1. The CDR3 loop spans 15 amino acids. V lost 0 bases, J lost 5 bases, and 5 bases stayed unmatched. Germline assignment: CDR1 SGHRS and CDR2 YFSETQ. CDR3 region: CASSLETGRDQPQHF. DNA of the CDR3: TGCGCCAGCAGCTTGGAGACAGGGAGGGATCAGCCCCAGCATTTT.

About this clone itself: With only one base between it and a far larger clone, this is likely a read error. This chain uses TRBV18 with TRBJ2-7, with 14 bases matching TRBD2. Germline trimming cut 2 bases from V and 5 bases from J; bases unmatched to any gene: 14. The CDR3 consists of 19 residues. The germline V gene encodes CDR1 KGHSH and CDR2 LQKENI. CDR3 amino acids: CASSPSYSGLAGDLNEQYF. The CDR3 bases are TGTGCCAGCTCACCATCCTACTCGGGACTAGCGGGAGATTTGAACGAGCAGTACTTC.

This chain joins TRBV18 and TRBJ1-5; 8 nucleotides align to TRBD1. The CDR3 runs to 15 residues. Germline CDR1 is KGHSH and CDR2 is LQKENI. V lost 2 bases and J lost 7; bases outside the gene matches: 7. This chain's CDR3 is CASSPSQGEQQPQHF. CDR3 sequence (DNA): TGTGCCAGCTCACCATCACAGGGGGAACAGCAGCCCCAGCATTTT.

This clone occurred a few times. This chain uses TRBV9 with TRBJ2-3; D possibly corresponds to TRBD1 (5 bases). The germline V gene encodes CDR1 SGDLS and CDR2 YYNGEE. The V end lost 7 bases, the J end lost 2 bases, and 11 bases lay between the germline ends. The length of the CDR3 is 13 residues. CDR3 in DNA: TGTGCCAGCTCGCAGGGAACCACAGATACGCAGTATTTT. It encodes CASSQGTTDTQYF.

The J gene is TRBJ1-1, the V gene TRBV9; D uncertain. The CDR3 covers 15 residues. V shed 1 base and J shed 1 base, with 11 bases lying between them. Germline values: CDR1 SGDLS, CDR2 YYNGEE. The DNA for the CDR3 is TGTGCCAGCAGCGTAAACGCGGGATGGAACACTGAAGCTTTCTTT. This translates into CASSVNAGWNTEAFF.

For this clone: A much larger clone lies one base from this, so it may be a read error. Distinct nucleotide sequences in the sample also encode this CDR3. V and J are TRBV30 and TRBJ1-5, with D uncertain. The CDR3 extends over 12 amino acids. Trimming took off 3 bases at V and 0 bases at J, with 3 bases between the two ends. Germline V gives CDR1 GTSNPN, CDR2 SVGIG (reference sequence). CDR3 amino acids: CAWSGSNQPQHF. The CDR3 coding sequence is TGTGCCTGGAGCGGTAGCAATCAGCCCCAGCATTTT.

V is TRBV4-1 and J is TRBJ2-5; D might be TRBD1 (5 bases). V lost 1 base and J 5 bases, leaving 11 bases between the germline ends. Germline values: CDR1 MGHRA, CDR2 YSYEKL. The length of the CDR3 is 14 residues. In DNA, the CDR3 is TGCGCCAGCAGCCAAGCTCAGGGTGGGGAGACCCAGTACTTC. It translates to CASSQAQGGETQYF.

This sequence joins TRBV11-3 and TRBJ2-3; 14 positions agree with TRBD2. With 5 bases clipped from V and 2 bases from J, the junction kept 12 bases outside the gene matches. CDR3 length equals 19 residues. In germline, CDR1 is SGHNT, CDR2 YENEEA. CDR3 loop: CASSPGTSGRGLDTDTQYF. CDR3 in DNA: TGTGCCAGCAGCCCAGGGACTAGCGGGAGAGGGCTAGACACAGATACGCAGTATTTT.

CDR3 nucleotides: TGTGCCAGCAGAATCTTGGCAGGGGAAGGTGGCTACACCTTC. Amino acids: CASRILAGEGGYTF. This sequence joins TRBV6-4 and TRBJ1-2; TRBD1 might be the D (6 bases). CDR1 and CDR2 from the germline V gene are MRHNA and SNTAGT. The CDR3 is 14 residues long. V lost 6 bases to trimming and J lost 7 bases, with 18 bases between them.

This clone was observed a single time. V is TRBV2 and J is TRBJ2-3; no firm D call. With 6 bases removed from V and 2 bases from J, the gap between germline ends came to 6 bases. The CDR3 covers 12 residues. The germline V gene has CDR1 SNHLY and CDR2 FYNNEI. The CDR3 nucleotides read TGTGCCAGCAGATTAGACACAGATACGCAGTATTTT. Protein sequence: CASRLDTDTQYF.

J is TRBJ2-2 and V is TRBV14; a weak D match, TRBD2 (6 bases). The CDR3 has 16 residues. With 4 bases removed from V and 3 bases from J, the gap between germline ends came to 15 bases. Germline V gene sequence: CDR1 SGHDN, CDR2 FVKESK. CDR3 region: CASSRRRAGDTGELFF. The CDR3 region has the DNA TGTGCCAGCAGCCGGCGCCGAGCGGGCGACACCGGGGAGCTGTTTTTT.

The V call is TRBV19, the J call TRBJ1-1; no firm D call. CDR1 is LNHDA, CDR2 SQIVND, per germline (reference sequence). The CDR3 totals 13 residues. The V end lost 5 bases, the J end lost 0 bases, and 7 bases lay between the germline ends. CDR3 region: CASSVRMNTEAFF. Here the CDR3 DNA reads TGTGCCAGTAGTGTCCGGATGAACACTGAAGCTTTCTTT.

This chain links TRBV6-5 with TRBJ2-1, with TRBD2 matching over 7 bases. The V and J ends lost 7 bases and 5 bases, in that order; junction bases with no gene match: 8. The germline gives CDR1 MNHEY, CDR2 SVGAGI. The CDR3 consists of 14 residues. The chain's CDR3 is CASTPGLTNNEQFF. The CDR3 region has the DNA TGTGCCAGCACTCCGGGACTAACAAACAATGAGCAGTTCTTC.

This sequence joins TRBV7-9 and TRBJ2-5, with 8 bases identical to TRBD1. CDR1 and CDR2 from the germline V gene are SEHNR and FQNEAQ (reference sequence). The CDR3 loop spans 13 amino acids. V lost 4 bases and J lost 10; bases outside the gene matches: 8. Here the CDR3 DNA reads TGTGCCAGCAGCTACGGACAGGGAGGTTTCCAGTACTTC. Residues: CASSYGQGGFQYF.

Remarks on this clone: This may be a read error: a much more frequent sequence differs by one nucleotide. The rearrangement joins TRBV5-4 to TRBJ2-7; no reliable D call. Deletions cut 3 bases from V and 2 bases from J, with 3 bases between. Germline assignment: CDR1 SGHNT and CDR2 YYREEE (reference sequence). The CDR3 is 11 amino acids. The CDR3 here is CASSSTYEQYF. The CDR3 bases are TGTGCCAGCAGCTCCACCTACGAGCAGTACTTC.